These T cell receptor beta chains were read from a single sample in a study of cytotoxic CD8 clonotypes in ibrutinib-treated CLL. Here immunoSEQ multiplex PCR was the method, and the copy in TCRdb shows in-frame clones only, minus some. Of 270,000 or so clones in the sample, approximately 76% are singletons; the top ten hold around 5.1%. Sequencing used PBMCs, obtained at disease progression, from a patient treated with ibrutinib. These receptors came from a human donor with chronic lymphocytic leukemia. Both conserved end residues are part of each CDR3. Each record gives: J gene, D gene, clone size, V gene, CDR3 DNA, CDR3 protein. A D gene is named only where the DNA matches it firmly. The size field is filled for only some rows; it gives once, few, many or a size class.

J gene: TRBJ2-7; D gene: -; clone size: -; V gene: TRBV6-5; CDR3 DNA: TGTGCCAGCAGTTACTCAGCGGTTGGGGAGCAGTACTTC; CDR3 protein: CASSYSAVGEQYF
J gene: TRBJ1-6; D gene: TRBD1; clone size: -; V gene: TRBV5-4; CDR3 DNA: TGTGCCAGCAGCTCAGGGGGCCTGGTTGAAAATTCACCCCTCCACTTT; CDR3 protein: CASSSGGLVENSPLHF
J gene: TRBJ2-1; D gene: TRBD1; clone size: few; V gene: TRBV19; CDR3 DNA: TGTGCCAGTAAGTGGACAGGGGAAGATGAGCAGTTCTTC; CDR3 protein: CASKWTGEDEQFF
J gene: TRBJ1-1; D gene: -; clone size: -; V gene: TRBV6-1; CDR3 DNA: TGTGCCAGCGCTCGGGACCGGTACACTGAAGCTTTCTTT; CDR3 protein: CASARDRYTEAFF
J gene: TRBJ1-2; D gene: -; clone size: -; V gene: TRBV10-3; CDR3 DNA: TGTGCCATCAGTGACCCCGGGACAAACTATGGCTACACCTTC; CDR3 protein: CAISDPGTNYGYTF
J gene: TRBJ2-5; D gene: TRBD1; clone size: few; V gene: TRBV6-6; CDR3 DNA: TGTGCCAGCACCGAGGACGACAGGGAACAAGAGACCCAGTACTTC; CDR3 protein: CASTEDDREQETQYF
J gene: TRBJ1-4; D gene: -; clone size: -; V gene: TRBV7-8; CDR3 DNA: TGTGCCAGCAGCTTAGTTGGGGATTGGGAAAAACTGTTTTTT; CDR3 protein: CASSLVGDWEKLFF
J gene: TRBJ2-1; D gene: -; clone size: -; V gene: TRBV19; CDR3 DNA: TGTGCCAGTTGCCGGGGGACAACCTACAATGAGCAGTTCTTC; CDR3 protein: CASCRGTTYNEQFF
J gene: TRBJ2-7; D gene: -; clone size: -; V gene: TRBV11-2; CDR3 DNA: TGTGCCAGCAGCTTAGGAACAGGCGGTGAGCAGTACTTC; CDR3 protein: CASSLGTGGEQYF
J gene: TRBJ2-6; D gene: -; clone size: few; V gene: TRBV5-6; CDR3 DNA: TGTGCCAGCACCGCCTTGGCCTCTGGGGCCAACGTCCTGACTTTC; CDR3 protein: CASTALASGANVLTF
J gene: TRBJ2-2; D gene: -; clone size: -; V gene: TRBV5-4; CDR3 DNA: TGTGCCAGCAGCTTCGATCGGGGGGCGAGCGGGGAGCTGTTTTTT; CDR3 protein: CASSFDRGASGELFF
J gene: TRBJ1-2; D gene: -; clone size: -; V gene: TRBV2; CDR3 DNA: TGTGCCAGCACTGTACAATCTTGGGGTTTAGATGGCTACACCTTC; CDR3 protein: CASTVQSWGLDGYTF
J gene: TRBJ2-3; D gene: -; clone size: -; V gene: TRBV7-8; CDR3 DNA: TGTGCCAGCAGCTCACCAGCGGGCTGGGTTGGGCAGTATTTT; CDR3 protein: CASSSPAGWVGQYF
J gene: TRBJ2-3; D gene: -; clone size: -; V gene: TRBV9; CDR3 DNA: TGTGCCAGCAGCGACCGGGTAACGCAGTATTTT; CDR3 protein: CASSDRVTQYF
J gene: TRBJ2-5; D gene: TRBD2; clone size: once; V gene: TRBV2; CDR3 DNA: TGTGCCAGCAGTCCTCCTAGCGGGGGGAAGACCCAGTACTTC; CDR3 protein: CASSPPSGGKTQYF
J gene: TRBJ1-2; D gene: -; clone size: once; V gene: TRBV19; CDR3 DNA: TGTGCCAGTAGTATCCCAGGGCGAAGCTATGGCTACACCTTC; CDR3 protein: CASSIPGRSYGYTF